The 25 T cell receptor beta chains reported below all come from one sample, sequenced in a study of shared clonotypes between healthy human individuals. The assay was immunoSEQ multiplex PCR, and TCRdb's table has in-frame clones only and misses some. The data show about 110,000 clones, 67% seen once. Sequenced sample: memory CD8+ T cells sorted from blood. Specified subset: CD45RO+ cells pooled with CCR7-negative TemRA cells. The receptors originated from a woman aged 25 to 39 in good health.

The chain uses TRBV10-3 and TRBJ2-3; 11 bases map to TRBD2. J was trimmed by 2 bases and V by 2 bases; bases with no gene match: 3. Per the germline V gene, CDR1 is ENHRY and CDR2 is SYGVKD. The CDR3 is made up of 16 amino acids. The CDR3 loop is CAISEGTSGLTDTQYF. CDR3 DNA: TGTGCCATCAGTGAGGGGACTAGCGGACTCACAGATACGCAGTATTTT.

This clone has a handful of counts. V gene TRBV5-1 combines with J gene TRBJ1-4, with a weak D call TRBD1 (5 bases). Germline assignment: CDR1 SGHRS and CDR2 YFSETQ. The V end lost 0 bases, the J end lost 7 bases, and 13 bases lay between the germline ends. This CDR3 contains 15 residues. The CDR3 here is CASSLGVGDIEKLFF. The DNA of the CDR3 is TGCGCCAGCAGCTTGGGAGTGGGGGATATTGAAAAACTGTTTTTT.

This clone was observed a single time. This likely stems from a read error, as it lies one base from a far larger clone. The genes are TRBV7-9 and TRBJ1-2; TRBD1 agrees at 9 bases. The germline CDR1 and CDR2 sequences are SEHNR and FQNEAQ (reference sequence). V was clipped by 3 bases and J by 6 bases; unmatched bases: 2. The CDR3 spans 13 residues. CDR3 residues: CASSLGTGNGYTF. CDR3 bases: TGTGCCAGCAGCTTGGGGACAGGGAATGGCTACACCTTC.

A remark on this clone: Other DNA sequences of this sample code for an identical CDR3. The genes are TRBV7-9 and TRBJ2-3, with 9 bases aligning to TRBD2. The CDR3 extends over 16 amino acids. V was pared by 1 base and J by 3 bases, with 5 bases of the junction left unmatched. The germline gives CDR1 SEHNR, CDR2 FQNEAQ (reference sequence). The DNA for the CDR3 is TGTGCCAGCAGCTTAGTTAGCGGGAGATTTACAGATACGCAGTATTTT. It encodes CASSLVSGRFTDTQYF.

The CDR3 DNA is TGCAGTGCTAGCGGCCTAGCGGGACTTTATTTT. This encodes CSASGLAGLYF. The chain uses TRBV20-1 and TRBJ2-3; TRBD2 matches at 9 bases. The CDR3 is made up of 11 amino acids. V lost 3 bases, J lost 15 bases, and 7 bases stayed unmatched. The germline CDR1 and CDR2 sequences are DFQATT and SNEGSKA (reference sequence).

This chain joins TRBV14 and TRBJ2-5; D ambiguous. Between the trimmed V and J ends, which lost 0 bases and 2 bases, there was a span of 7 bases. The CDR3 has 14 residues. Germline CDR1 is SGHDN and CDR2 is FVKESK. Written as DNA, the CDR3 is TGTGCCAGCAGCCAAGATCGTCTGCAAGAGACCCAGTACTTC. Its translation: CASSQDRLQETQYF.

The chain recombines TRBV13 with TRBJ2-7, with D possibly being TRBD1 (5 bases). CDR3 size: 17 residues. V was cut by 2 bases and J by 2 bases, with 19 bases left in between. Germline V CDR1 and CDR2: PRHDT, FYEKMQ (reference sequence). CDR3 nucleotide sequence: TGTGCCAGCAGCTTAATTGGCTCAGGACACCAAACCTACGAGCAGTACTTC. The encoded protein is CASSLIGSGHQTYEQYF.

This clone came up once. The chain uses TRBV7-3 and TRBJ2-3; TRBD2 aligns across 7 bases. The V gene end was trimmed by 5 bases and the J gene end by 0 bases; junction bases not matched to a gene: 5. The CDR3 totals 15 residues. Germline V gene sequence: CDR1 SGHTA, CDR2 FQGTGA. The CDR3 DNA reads TGTGCCAGCAGCGCCCGGGGGGTTAGCACAGATACGCAGTATTTT. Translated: CASSARGVSTDTQYF.

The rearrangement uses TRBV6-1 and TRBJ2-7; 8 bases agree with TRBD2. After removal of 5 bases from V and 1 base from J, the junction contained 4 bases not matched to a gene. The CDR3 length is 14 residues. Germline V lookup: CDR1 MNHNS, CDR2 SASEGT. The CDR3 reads CASSPRGESYEQYF. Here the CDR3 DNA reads TGTGCCAGCAGTCCGCGGGGGGAGTCCTACGAGCAGTACTTC.

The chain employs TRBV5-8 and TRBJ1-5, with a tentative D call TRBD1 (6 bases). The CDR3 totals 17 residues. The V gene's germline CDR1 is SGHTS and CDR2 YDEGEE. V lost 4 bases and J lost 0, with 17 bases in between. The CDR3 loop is CASSPGGQSLSNQPQHF. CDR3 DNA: TGTGCCAGCAGCCCGGGGGGGCAGAGTCTTAGCAATCAGCCCCAGCATTTT.

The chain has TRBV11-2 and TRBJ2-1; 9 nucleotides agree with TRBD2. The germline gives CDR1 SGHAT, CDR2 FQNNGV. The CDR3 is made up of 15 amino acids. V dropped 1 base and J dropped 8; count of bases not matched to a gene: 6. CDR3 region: CASSLVAGVSDEQFF. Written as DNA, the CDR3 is TGTGCCAGCAGCTTAGTAGCGGGAGTCAGTGATGAGCAGTTCTTC.

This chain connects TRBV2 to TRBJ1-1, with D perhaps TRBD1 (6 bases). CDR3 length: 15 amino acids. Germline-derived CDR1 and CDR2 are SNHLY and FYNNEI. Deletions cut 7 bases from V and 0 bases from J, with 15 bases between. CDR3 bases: TGTGCCAGCACCAGGGGAGGAAAATTGAACACTGAAGCTTTCTTT. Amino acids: CASTRGGKLNTEAFF.

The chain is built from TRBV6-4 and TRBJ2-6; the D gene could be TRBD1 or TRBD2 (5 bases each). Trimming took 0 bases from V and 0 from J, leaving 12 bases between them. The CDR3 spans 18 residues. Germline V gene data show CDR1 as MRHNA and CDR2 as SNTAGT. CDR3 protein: CASSDSGETSSGANVLTF. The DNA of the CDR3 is TGTGCCAGCAGTGACTCAGGGGAGACCAGCTCTGGGGCCAACGTCCTGACTTTC.

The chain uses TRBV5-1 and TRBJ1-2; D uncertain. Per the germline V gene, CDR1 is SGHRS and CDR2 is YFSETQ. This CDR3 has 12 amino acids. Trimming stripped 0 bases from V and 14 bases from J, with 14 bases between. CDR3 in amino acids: CASSLERDFYTF. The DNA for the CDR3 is TGCGCCAGCAGCTTGGAAAGGGATTTTTATACCTTC.

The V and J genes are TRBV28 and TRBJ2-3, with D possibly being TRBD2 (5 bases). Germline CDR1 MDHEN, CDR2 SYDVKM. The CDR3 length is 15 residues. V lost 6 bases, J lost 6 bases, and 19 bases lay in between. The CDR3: CASSIGGLAADTQYF. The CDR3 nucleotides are TGTGCCAGCAGCATCGGAGGCCTGGCGGCCGATACGCAGTATTTT.

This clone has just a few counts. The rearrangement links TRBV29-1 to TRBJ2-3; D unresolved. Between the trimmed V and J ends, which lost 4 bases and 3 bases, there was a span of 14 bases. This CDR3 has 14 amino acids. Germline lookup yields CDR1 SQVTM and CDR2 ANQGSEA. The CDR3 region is CSVGVTFATDTQYF. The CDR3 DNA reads TGCAGCGTTGGTGTGACTTTCGCGACAGATACGCAGTATTTT.

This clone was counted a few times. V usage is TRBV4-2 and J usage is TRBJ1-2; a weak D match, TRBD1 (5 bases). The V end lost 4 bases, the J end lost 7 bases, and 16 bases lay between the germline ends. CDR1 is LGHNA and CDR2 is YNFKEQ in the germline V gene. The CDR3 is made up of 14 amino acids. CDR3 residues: CASSPGTENAGYTF. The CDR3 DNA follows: TGTGCCAGCAGCCCCGGGACGGAAAACGCTGGCTACACCTTC.

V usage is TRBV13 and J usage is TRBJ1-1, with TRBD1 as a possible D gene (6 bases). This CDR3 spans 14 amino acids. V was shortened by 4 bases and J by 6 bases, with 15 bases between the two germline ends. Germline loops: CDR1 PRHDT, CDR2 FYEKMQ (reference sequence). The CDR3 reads CASSWEGVGAEAFF. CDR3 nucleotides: TGTGCCAGCAGCTGGGAGGGGGTAGGGGCTGAAGCTTTCTTT.

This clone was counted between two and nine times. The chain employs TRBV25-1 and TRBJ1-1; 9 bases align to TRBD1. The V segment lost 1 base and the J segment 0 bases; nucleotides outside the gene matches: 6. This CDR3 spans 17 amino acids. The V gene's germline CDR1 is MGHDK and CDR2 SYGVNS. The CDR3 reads CASSESPGTGMNTEAFF. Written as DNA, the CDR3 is TGTGCCAGCAGTGAATCCCCCGGGACAGGGATGAACACTGAAGCTTTCTTT.

CDR3 in DNA: TGTGCCAGCAGCTTGGAAACAGGGTGGAGGACTGAAGCTTTCTTT. Translated, it gives CASSLETGWRTEAFF. The chain joins TRBV7-9 to TRBJ1-1, with D maybe TRBD1 (6 bases). The CDR3 runs to 15 residues. Trimming took 3 bases from V and 5 from J, leaving 16 bases between them. Germline loops: CDR1 SEHNR, CDR2 FQNEAQ (reference sequence).

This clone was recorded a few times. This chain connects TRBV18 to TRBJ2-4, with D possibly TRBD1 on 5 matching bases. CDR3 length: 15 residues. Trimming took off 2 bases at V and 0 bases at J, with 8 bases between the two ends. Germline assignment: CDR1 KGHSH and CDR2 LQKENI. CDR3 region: CASSPGAVAKNIQYF. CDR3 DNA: TGTGCCAGCTCACCAGGGGCGGTAGCCAAAAACATTCAGTACTTC.

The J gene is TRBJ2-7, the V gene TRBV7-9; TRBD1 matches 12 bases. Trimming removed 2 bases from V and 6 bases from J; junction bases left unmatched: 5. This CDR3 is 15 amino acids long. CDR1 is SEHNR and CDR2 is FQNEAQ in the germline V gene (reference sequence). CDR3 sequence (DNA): TGTGCCAGCAGCTTATGGGGACAGGGGGCTTCCGAGCAGTACTTC. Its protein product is CASSLWGQGASEQYF. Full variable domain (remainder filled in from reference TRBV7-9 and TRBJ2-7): DTGVSQNPRHKITKRGQNVTFRCDPISEHNRLYWYRQTLGQGPEFLTYFQNEAQLEKSRLLSDRFSAERPKGSFSTLEIQRTEQGDSAMYLCASSLWGQGASEQYFGPGTRLTVT.

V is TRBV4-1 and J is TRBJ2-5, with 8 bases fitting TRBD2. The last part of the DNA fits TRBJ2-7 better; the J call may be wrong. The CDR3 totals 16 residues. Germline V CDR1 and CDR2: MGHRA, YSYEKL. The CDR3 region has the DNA TGCGCCAGCAGCCAGGAGCATCCGGGACTAGCCTACGAGCAGTACTTC. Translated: CASSQEHPGLAYEQYF.

DNA for the CDR3: TGTGCCAGCAGCCCAAGATCCCACGAGCAGTACTTC. Protein product: CASSPRSHEQYF. V is TRBV25-1 and J is TRBJ2-7, with D unresolved. This CDR3 has 12 residues. The V end lost 6 bases, the J end lost 5 bases, and 11 bases lay between the germline ends. The V gene's germline CDR1 is MGHDK and CDR2 SYGVNS.

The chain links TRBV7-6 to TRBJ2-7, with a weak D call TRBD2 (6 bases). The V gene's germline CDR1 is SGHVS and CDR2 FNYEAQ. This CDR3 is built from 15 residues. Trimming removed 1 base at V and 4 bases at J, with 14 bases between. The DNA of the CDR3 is TGTGCCAGCAGCTTAGGTCGGGGACTTGGTTACGAGCAGTACTTC. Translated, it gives CASSLGRGLGYEQYF.